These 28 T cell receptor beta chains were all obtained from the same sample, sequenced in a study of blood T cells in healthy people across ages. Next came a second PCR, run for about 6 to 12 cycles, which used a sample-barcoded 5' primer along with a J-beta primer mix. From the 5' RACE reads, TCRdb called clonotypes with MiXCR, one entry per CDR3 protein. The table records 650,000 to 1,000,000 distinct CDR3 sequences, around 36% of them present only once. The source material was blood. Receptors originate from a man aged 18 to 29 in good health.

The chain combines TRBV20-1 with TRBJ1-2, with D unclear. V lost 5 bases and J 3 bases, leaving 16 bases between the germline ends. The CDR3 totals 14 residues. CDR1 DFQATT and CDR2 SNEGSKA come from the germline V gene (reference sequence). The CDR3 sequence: CSAGPSIDDYGYTF. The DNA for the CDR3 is TGCAGTGCTGGACCCAGCATAGACGACTATGGCTACACCTTC.

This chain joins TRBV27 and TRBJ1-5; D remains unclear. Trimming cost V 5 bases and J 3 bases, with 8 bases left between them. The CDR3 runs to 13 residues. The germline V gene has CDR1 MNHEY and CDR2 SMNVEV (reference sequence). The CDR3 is CASSPQFNQPQHF. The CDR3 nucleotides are TGTGCCAGCAGTCCACAGTTCAATCAGCCCCAGCATTTT.

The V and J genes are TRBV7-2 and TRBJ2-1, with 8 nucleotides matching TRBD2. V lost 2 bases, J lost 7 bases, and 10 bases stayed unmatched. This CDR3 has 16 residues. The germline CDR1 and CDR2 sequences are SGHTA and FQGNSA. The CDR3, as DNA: TGTGCCAGCAGCTTAAGCGGGGGCGTTGCTCGGAATGAGCAGTTCTTC. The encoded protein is CASSLSGGVARNEQFF.

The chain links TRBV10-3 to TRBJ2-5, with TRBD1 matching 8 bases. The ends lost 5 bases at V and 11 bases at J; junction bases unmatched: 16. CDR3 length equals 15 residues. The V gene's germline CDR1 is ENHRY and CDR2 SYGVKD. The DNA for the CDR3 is TGTGCCATCAGTCCGCAGGGGGCGGCCTCGAATGAGCAGTACTTC. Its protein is CAISPQGAASNEQYF.

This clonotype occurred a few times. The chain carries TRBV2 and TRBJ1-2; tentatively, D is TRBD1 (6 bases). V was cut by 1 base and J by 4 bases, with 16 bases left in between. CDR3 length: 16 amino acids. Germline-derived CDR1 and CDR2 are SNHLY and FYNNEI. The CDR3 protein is CASSEEGGGAFYGYTF. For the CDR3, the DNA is TGTGCCAGCAGTGAAGAAGGCGGGGGCGCGTTCTATGGCTACACCTTC.

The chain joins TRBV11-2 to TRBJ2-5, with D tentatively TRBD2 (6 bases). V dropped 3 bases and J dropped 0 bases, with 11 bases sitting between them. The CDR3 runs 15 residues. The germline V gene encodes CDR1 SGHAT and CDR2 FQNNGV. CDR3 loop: CASSFGRDYQETQYF. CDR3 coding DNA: TGTGCCAGCAGCTTTGGCCGGGACTACCAAGAGACCCAGTACTTC.

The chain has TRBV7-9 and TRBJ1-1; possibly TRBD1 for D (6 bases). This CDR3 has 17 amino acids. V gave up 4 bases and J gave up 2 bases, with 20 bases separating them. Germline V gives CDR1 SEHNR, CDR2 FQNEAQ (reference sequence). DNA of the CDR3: TGTGCCAGCAGCTCAAGGGGTCGGGGGCTGGAAAACACTGAAGCTTTCTTT. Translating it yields CASSSRGRGLENTEAFF.

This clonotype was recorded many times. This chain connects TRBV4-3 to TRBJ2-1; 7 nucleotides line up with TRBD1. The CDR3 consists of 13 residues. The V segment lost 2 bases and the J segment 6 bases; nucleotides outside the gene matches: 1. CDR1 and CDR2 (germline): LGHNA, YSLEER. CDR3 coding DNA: TGCGCCAGCAGCCAAAGACAGGGCAATGAGCAGTTCTTC. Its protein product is CASSQRQGNEQFF.

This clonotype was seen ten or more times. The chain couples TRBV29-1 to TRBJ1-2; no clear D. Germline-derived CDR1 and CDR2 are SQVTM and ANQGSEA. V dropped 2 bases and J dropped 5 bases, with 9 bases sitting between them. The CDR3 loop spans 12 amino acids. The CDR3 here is CSVEQFQYGYTF. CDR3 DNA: TGCAGCGTTGAACAGTTTCAATATGGCTACACCTTC.

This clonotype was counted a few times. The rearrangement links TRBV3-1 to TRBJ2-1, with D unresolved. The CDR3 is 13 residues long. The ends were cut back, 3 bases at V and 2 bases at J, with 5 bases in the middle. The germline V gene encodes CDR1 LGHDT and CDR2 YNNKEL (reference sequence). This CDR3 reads CASSHGTYNEQFF. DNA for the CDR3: TGTGCCAGCAGCCATGGAACCTACAATGAGCAGTTCTTC.

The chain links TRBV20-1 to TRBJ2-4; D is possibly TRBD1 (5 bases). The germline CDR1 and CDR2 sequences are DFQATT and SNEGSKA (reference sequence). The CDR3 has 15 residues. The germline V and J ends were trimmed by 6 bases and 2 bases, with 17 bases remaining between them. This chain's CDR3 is CSALEGAQTKNIQYF. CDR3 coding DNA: TGCAGTGCCCTCGAAGGGGCTCAGACCAAAAACATTCAGTACTTC.

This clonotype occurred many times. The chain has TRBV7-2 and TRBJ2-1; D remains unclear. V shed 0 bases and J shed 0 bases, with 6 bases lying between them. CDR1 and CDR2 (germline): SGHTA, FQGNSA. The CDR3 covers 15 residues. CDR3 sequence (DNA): TGTGCCAGCAGCTTAGCTGGGGACTCCTACAATGAGCAGTTCTTC. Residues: CASSLAGDSYNEQFF.

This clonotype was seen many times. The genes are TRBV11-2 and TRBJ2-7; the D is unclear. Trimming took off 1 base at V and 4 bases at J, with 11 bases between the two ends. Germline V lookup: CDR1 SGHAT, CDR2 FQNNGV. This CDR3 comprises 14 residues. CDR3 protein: CASSLGAQAYEQYF. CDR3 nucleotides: TGTGCCAGCAGCTTAGGCGCCCAGGCGTACGAGCAGTACTTC.

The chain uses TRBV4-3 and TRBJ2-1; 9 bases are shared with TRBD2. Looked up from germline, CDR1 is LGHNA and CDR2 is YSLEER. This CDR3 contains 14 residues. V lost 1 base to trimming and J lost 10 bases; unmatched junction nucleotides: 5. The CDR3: CASSQGTSALEQFF. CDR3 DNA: TGCGCCAGCAGCCAAGGGACTAGCGCTCTGGAGCAGTTCTTC.

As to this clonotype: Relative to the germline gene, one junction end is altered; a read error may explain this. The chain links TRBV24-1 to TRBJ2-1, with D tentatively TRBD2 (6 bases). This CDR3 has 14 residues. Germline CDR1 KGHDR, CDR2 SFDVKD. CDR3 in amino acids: CAPSPGESYNEQFF. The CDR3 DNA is TGTGCCCCCAGTCCGGGAGAATCCTACAATGAGCAGTTCTTC.

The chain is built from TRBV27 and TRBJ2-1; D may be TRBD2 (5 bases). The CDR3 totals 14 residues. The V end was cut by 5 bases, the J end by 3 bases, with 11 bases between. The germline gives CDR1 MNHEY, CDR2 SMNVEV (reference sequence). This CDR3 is CASSLSALYNEQFF. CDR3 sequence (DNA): TGTGCCAGCAGTCTTAGCGCTCTCTACAATGAGCAGTTCTTC.

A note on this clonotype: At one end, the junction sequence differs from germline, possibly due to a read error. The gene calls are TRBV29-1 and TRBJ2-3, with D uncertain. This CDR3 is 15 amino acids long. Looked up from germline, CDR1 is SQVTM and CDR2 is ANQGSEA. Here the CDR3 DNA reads TGCGGCGTTGAAAAGGACCCAATTGGTCCAGATACGCAGTATTTT. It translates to CGVEKDPIGPDTQYF.

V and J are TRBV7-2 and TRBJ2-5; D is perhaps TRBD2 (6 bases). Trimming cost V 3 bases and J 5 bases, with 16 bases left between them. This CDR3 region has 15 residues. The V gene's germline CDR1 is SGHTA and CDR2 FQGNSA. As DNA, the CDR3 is TGTGCCAGCAGCTTCACCGGGACTGGGGGGGAGACCCAGTACTTC. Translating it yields CASSFTGTGGETQYF.

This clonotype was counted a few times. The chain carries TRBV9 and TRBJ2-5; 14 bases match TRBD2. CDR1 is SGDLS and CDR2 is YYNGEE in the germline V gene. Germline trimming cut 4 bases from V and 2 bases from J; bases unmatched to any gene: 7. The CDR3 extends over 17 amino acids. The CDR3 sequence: CASSPGTSGGIQETQYF. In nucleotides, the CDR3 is TGTGCCAGCAGCCCAGGGACTAGCGGGGGAATACAAGAGACCCAGTACTTC.

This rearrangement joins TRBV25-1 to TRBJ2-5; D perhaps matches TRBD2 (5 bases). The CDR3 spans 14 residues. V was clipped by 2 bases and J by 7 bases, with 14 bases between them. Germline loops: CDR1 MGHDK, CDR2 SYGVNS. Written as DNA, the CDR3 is TGTGCCAGCAGTGAAGGCGGGCCTTCGAGGACCCAGTACTTC. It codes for CASSEGGPSRTQYF.

CDR3 region: CASSLASNTMNTEAFF. In nucleotides, the CDR3 is TGCGCCAGCAGCTTGGCTTCTAATACAATGAACACTGAAGCTTTCTTT. The V and J genes are TRBV5-1 and TRBJ1-1; D is uncertain. The germline CDR1 and CDR2 sequences are SGHRS and YFSETQ. The CDR3 is made up of 16 amino acids. Trimming removed 0 bases at V and 0 bases at J, with 12 bases between.

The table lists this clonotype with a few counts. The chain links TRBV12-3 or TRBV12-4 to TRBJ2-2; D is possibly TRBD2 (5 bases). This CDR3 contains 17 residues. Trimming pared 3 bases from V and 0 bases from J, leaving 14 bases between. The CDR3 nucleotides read TGTGCCAGCAGTTTCCGCCGGGGTCAACCGAACACCGGGGAGCTGTTTTTT. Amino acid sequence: CASSFRRGQPNTGELFF.

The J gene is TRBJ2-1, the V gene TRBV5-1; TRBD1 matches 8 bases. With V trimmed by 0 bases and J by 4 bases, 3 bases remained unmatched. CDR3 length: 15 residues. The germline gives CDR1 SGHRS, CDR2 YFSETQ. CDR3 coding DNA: TGCGCCAGCAGCTTGGCGACAGGGGATTACAATGAGCAGTTCTTC. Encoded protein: CASSLATGDYNEQFF. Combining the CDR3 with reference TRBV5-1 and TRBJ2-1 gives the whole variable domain KAGVTQTPRYLIKTRGQQVTLSCSPISGHRSVSWYQQTPGQGLQFLFEYFSETQRNKGNFPGRFSGRQFSNSRSEMNVSTLELGDSALYLCASSLATGDYNEQFFGPGTRLTVL.

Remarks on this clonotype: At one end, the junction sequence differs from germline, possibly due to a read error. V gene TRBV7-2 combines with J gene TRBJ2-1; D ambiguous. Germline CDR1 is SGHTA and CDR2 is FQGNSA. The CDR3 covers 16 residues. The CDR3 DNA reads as TGTGCCAGCAGCTTAGGTGTTGGCGGCCAAGAGAATGGGCAGTTCTTC. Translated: CASSLGVGGQENGQFF.

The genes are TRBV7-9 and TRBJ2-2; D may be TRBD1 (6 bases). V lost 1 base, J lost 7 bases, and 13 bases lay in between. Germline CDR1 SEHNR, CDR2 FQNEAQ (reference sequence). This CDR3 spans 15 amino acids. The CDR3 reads CASSLGGRPRGELFF. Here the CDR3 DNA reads TGTGCCAGCAGCTTAGGGGGGCGACCTCGCGGGGAGCTGTTTTTT.

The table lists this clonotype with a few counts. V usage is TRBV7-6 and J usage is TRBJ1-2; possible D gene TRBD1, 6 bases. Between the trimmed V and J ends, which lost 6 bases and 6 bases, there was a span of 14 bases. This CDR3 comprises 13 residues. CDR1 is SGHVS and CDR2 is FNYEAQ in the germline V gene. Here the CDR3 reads CASSNGGGDGYTF. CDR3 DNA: TGTGCCAGCAGTAACGGGGGGGGCGATGGCTACACCTTC.

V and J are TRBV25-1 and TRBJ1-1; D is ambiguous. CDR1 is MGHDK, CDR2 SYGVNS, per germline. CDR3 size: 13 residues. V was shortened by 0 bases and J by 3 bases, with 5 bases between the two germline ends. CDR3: CASSEYEDTEAFF. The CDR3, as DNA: TGTGCCAGCAGTGAATATGAGGACACTGAAGCTTTCTTT.

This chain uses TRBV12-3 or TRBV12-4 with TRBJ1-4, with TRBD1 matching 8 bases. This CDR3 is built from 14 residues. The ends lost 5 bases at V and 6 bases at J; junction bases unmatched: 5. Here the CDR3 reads CASSETGGYEKLFF. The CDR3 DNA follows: TGTGCCAGCAGTGAAACAGGGGGATATGAAAAACTGTTTTTT.